The 31 T cell receptor beta chains below were found in one sample sequenced in a study of cytomegalovirus exposure and HLA in healthy donors. PCR used 60 Vbeta primers and 13 Jbeta primers. TCRdb's table, derived via immunoSEQ multiplex PCR, lists solely in-frame clones and lacks some. The table lists roughly 140,000 clones, roughly 80% of them singletons. The sample was PBMCs. All receptors come from a woman aged 45 to 65 in good health and CMV-seronegative.

CDR3 DNA: TGTGCCAGCAAGGGCAGCGGGGGGGTCCAAGAGACCCAGTACTTC. This translates into CASKGSGGVQETQYF. The rearrangement uses TRBV6-5 and TRBJ2-5, with 10 bases aligning to TRBD2. CDR1 and CDR2 from the germline V gene are MNHEY and SVGAGI. The CDR3 runs to 15 residues. Trimming took 7 bases from V and 1 from J; bases not matched to a gene: 6.

This chain connects TRBV19 to TRBJ1-5; possible D gene TRBD1, 6 bases. CDR1 and CDR2 (germline): LNHDA, SQIVND (reference sequence). V lost 5 bases and J 3 bases, leaving 14 bases between the germline ends. The CDR3 sequence is 15 residues long. CDR3 residues: CASSGGRTVNQPQHF. Here the CDR3 DNA reads TGTGCCAGTAGTGGCGGTCGGACAGTCAATCAGCCCCAGCATTTT.

V gene TRBV5-1 combines with J gene TRBJ1-1; 7 bases agree with TRBD1. Germline loops: CDR1 SGHRS, CDR2 YFSETQ. The CDR3 spans 14 residues. The V gene end was trimmed by 3 bases and the J gene end by 0 bases; junction bases not matched to a gene: 2. In DNA, the CDR3 is TGCGCCAGCAGCTGGGACAGTTTGAACACTGAAGCTTTCTTT. It codes for CASSWDSLNTEAFF. Full variable domain (missing parts from reference TRBV5-1 and TRBJ1-1): KAGVTQTPRYLIKTRGQQVTLSCSPISGHRSVSWYQQTPGQGLQFLFEYFSETQRNKGNFPGRFSGRQFSNSRSEMNVSTLELGDSALYLCASSWDSLNTEAFFGQGTRLTVV.

The genes are TRBV7-9 and TRBJ1-1; a possible D gene is TRBD1 (5 bases). This CDR3 is built from 11 residues. Germline CDR1 SEHNR, CDR2 FQNEAQ (reference sequence). V lost 5 bases and J 10 bases, leaving 11 bases between the germline ends. CDR3 amino acids: CASSPGTLAFF. Here the CDR3 DNA reads TGTGCCAGCAGCCCCGGGACTTTAGCTTTCTTT. The complete variable domain, with remaining parts taken from reference TRBV7-9 and TRBJ1-1, reads DTGVSQNPRHKITKRGQNVTFRCDPISEHNRLYWYRQTLGQGPEFLTYFQNEAQLEKSRLLSDRFSAERPKGSFSTLEIQRTEQGDSAMYLCASSPGTLAFFGQGTRLTVV.

V and J are TRBV5-1 and TRBJ2-7; possibly TRBD1 for D (5 bases). V shed 0 bases and J shed 13 bases, with 17 bases lying between them. The CDR3 is 13 amino acids. The germline CDR1 and CDR2 sequences are SGHRS and YFSETQ. CDR3 amino acids: CASSLASQGLRYF. CDR3 coding DNA: TGCGCCAGCAGCTTGGCCAGCCAGGGTCTACGTTACTTC.

The rearrangement joins TRBV18 to TRBJ2-7; TRBD1 agrees at 7 bases. V lost 3 bases to trimming and J lost 1 base; unmatched junction nucleotides: 3. The length of the CDR3 is 14 residues. Germline-derived CDR1 and CDR2 are KGHSH and LQKENI. CDR3 nucleotide sequence: TGTGCCAGCTCACCCGACAGGGTTTCCTACGAGCAGTACTTC. Encoded protein: CASSPDRVSYEQYF.

The genes are TRBV28 and TRBJ1-4; D might be TRBD1 (6 bases). This CDR3 is 14 amino acids long. The V and J ends lost 5 bases and 8 bases respectively, with 15 bases between them. From germline, CDR1 is MDHEN and CDR2 SYDVKM. The DNA for the CDR3 is TGTGCCAGCAGTGAGAGCGGGGGCGGGGAAAAACTGTTTTTT. Residues: CASSESGGGEKLFF.

This chain uses TRBV7-2 with TRBJ1-5, with D uncertain. The CDR3 loop spans 13 amino acids. CDR1 SGHTA and CDR2 FQGNSA come from the germline V gene. Trimming took 4 bases from V and 7 from J, leaving 11 bases between them. CDR3 region: CASSSYVEQPQHF. For the CDR3, the DNA is TGTGCCAGCAGCTCCTATGTAGAGCAGCCCCAGCATTTT.

This clone was found once. The chain combines TRBV2 with TRBJ2-7, with unresolved D. Trimming took off 6 bases at V and 6 bases at J, with 18 bases between the two ends. Per germline, CDR1 SNHLY and CDR2 FYNNEI. The CDR3 contains 14 residues. The CDR3 nucleotides are TGTGCCAGCAGCCCTCAGGCCCAAGCTGGCGAGCAGTACTTC. As protein: CASSPQAQAGEQYF. Full variable domain (rest looked up from reference TRBV2 and TRBJ2-7): EPEVTQTPSHQVTQMGQEVILRCVPISNHLYFYWYRQILGQKVEFLVSFYNNEISEKSEIFDDQFSVERPDGSNFTLKIRSTKLEDSAMYFCASSPQAQAGEQYFGPGTRLTVT.

The chain couples TRBV7-6 to TRBJ2-7, with D possibly TRBD2 on 7 matching bases. Germline V CDR1 and CDR2: SGHVS, FNYEAQ. The V gene lost 2 bases and the J gene lost 4 bases, with 21 bases spanning the gap. CDR3 length equals 17 residues. The CDR3 DNA is TGTGCCAGCAGCTTAAAGAGCTGGGCGGGGGCCGGGTACGAGCAGTACTTC. Amino acid sequence: CASSLKSWAGAGYEQYF.

This clone turned up a few times. In nucleotides, the CDR3 is TGCAGCGTCTCCGGGACAGGCAACGGGGAAAAACTGTTTTTT. Amino acid sequence: CSVSGTGNGEKLFF. The rearrangement uses TRBV29-1 and TRBJ1-4; 8 positions match TRBD1. The V gene end was trimmed by 6 bases and the J gene end by 8 bases; junction bases not matched to a gene: 11. The CDR3 totals 14 residues. CDR1 is SQVTM, CDR2 ANQGSEA, per germline.

The chain is built from TRBV7-9 and TRBJ1-2; the match to TRBD1 covers 8 bases. Germline values: CDR1 SEHNR, CDR2 FQNEAQ (reference sequence). V trimming: 1 base; J trimming: 5 bases; junction bases outside the gene matches: 6. This CDR3 contains 15 residues. The CDR3 here is CASSLGGQVNYGYTF. As DNA, the CDR3 is TGTGCCAGCAGCTTAGGGGGACAGGTTAATTATGGCTACACCTTC.

This chain uses TRBV19 with TRBJ2-7; 11 bases line up with TRBD2. The CDR3 has 14 amino acids. The V gene end was trimmed by 4 bases and the J gene end by 3 bases; junction bases not matched to a gene: 2. Per the germline V gene, CDR1 is LNHDA and CDR2 is SQIVND (reference sequence). This chain's CDR3 is CASSTTSGNYEQYF. DNA of the CDR3: TGTGCCAGTAGTACGACTAGCGGGAACTACGAGCAGTACTTC.

The J gene is TRBJ2-2, the V gene TRBV5-1; 11 nucleotides agree with TRBD1. Trimming took 3 bases from V and 6 from J; bases not matched to a gene: 4. CDR3 length equals 15 residues. Germline V gives CDR1 SGHRS, CDR2 YFSETQ. Here the CDR3 reads CASSSPDRGPGELFF. DNA of the CDR3: TGCGCCAGCAGCTCCCCGGACAGGGGGCCCGGGGAGCTGTTTTTT.

This clone was observed a handful of times. The chain links TRBV14 to TRBJ1-2; D gene uncertain. Trimming pared 0 bases from V and 4 bases from J, leaving 6 bases between. Germline V gene data show CDR1 as SGHDN and CDR2 as FVKESK. This CDR3 region has 13 residues. CDR3 in amino acids: CASSQDAGYGYTF. CDR3 nucleotide sequence: TGTGCCAGCAGCCAAGATGCCGGCTATGGCTACACCTTC.

The chain links TRBV19 to TRBJ2-3; TRBD1 matches at 9 bases. The CDR3 extends over 17 amino acids. The germline V gene has CDR1 LNHDA and CDR2 SQIVND (reference sequence). V trimming: 4 bases; J trimming: 0 bases; junction bases outside the gene matches: 8. The CDR3 loop reads CASSTSTGGSSTDTQYF. In nucleotides, the CDR3 is TGTGCCAGTAGTACCTCTACAGGGGGCAGTAGCACAGATACGCAGTATTTT. The whole variable domain, filled in from reference TRBV19 and TRBJ2-3, reads DGGITQSPKYLFRKEGQNVTLSCEQNLNHDAMYWYRQDPGQGLRLIYYSQIVNDFQKGDIAEGYSVSREKKESFPLTVTSAQKNPTAFYLCASSTSTGGSSTDTQYFGPGTRLTVL.

The chain links TRBV5-1 to TRBJ2-7; 10 bases line up with TRBD2. The germline gives CDR1 SGHRS, CDR2 YFSETQ. V was pared by 4 bases and J by 5 bases, with 6 bases of the junction left unmatched. This CDR3 spans 14 amino acids. CDR3 amino acids: CASSVGLASHEQYF. Written as DNA, the CDR3 is TGCGCCAGCAGCGTGGGACTAGCGAGCCACGAGCAGTACTTC.

This sequence joins TRBV11-3 and TRBJ2-5; D gene ambiguous. Germline V CDR1 and CDR2: SGHNT, YENEEA. Trimming removed 5 bases from V and 5 bases from J, with 18 bases in between. CDR3 length equals 15 residues. The CDR3 reads CASSPRGSLAETQYF. CDR3 in DNA: TGTGCCAGCAGCCCCCGAGGTTCTTTGGCGGAGACCCAGTACTTC.

This clone has a single count. The CDR3 coding sequence is TGTGCCAGCAGCTTGGTAGGACTAAAAGACGAGCAGTACTTC. The encoded protein is CASSLVGLKDEQYF. J is TRBJ2-7 and V is TRBV5-4; a possible D gene is TRBD2 (6 bases). Trimming shortened V by 0 bases and J by 5 bases, and 12 bases separated the two germline ends. This CDR3 comprises 14 residues. Germline lookup yields CDR1 SGHNT and CDR2 YYREEE (reference sequence).

V gene TRBV4-1 combines with J gene TRBJ1-6, with D possibly matching TRBD1 (5 bases). The V gene lost 3 bases and the J gene lost 5 bases, with 17 bases spanning the gap. Germline V lookup: CDR1 MGHRA, CDR2 YSYEKL. CDR3 length equals 17 residues. The CDR3 here is CASSQPRGGTNNSPLHF. CDR3 nucleotides: TGCGCCAGCAGCCAGCCGAGGGGAGGGACGAATAATTCACCCCTCCACTTT.

The chain couples TRBV28 to TRBJ1-2; 9 bases line up with TRBD1. With 8 bases clipped from V and 3 bases from J, the junction kept 4 bases outside the gene matches. CDR1 and CDR2 (germline): MDHEN, SYDVKM. The CDR3 totals 13 residues. CDR3 DNA sequence: TGTGCCAGCCGGGACAGGGCTCACTATGGCTACACCTTC. Its translation: CASRDRAHYGYTF.

This clone has only a few counts. The genes are TRBV29-1 and TRBJ1-4; D might be TRBD1 (6 bases). The germline V gene has CDR1 SQVTM and CDR2 ANQGSEA. The V and J ends lost 4 bases and 7 bases respectively, with 13 bases between them. The CDR3 sequence is 13 residues long. CDR3: CSVAAGAGEKLFF. The CDR3 nucleotides read TGCAGCGTTGCTGCGGGGGCCGGTGAAAAACTGTTTTTT.

The V gene is TRBV6-5, the J gene TRBJ1-2; 9 bases fit TRBD1. This CDR3 has 15 residues. CDR1 and CDR2 (germline): MNHEY, SVGAGI. V dropped 6 bases and J dropped 5; count of bases not matched to a gene: 10. This chain's CDR3 is CASRQGTGLPYGYTF. The CDR3 DNA reads TGTGCCAGCAGACAAGGGACAGGGCTGCCGTATGGCTACACCTTC.

This clone was recorded once. J is TRBJ2-2 and V is TRBV6-5; tentatively, D is TRBD2 (5 bases). The CDR3 runs to 14 residues. The V and J ends lost 4 bases and 5 bases respectively, with 11 bases between them. Germline V gene sequence: CDR1 MNHEY, CDR2 SVGAGI. In nucleotides, the CDR3 is TGTGCCAGCAGTTCCCGGGGTTGGACCGGGGAGCTGTTTTTT. It translates to CASSSRGWTGELFF.

Note on this clone: The junction and the germline gene differ at one end; a read error may be behind it. The chain links TRBV4-2 to TRBJ1-2, with TRBD1 identical over 8 bases. CDR1 and CDR2 (germline): LGHNA, YNFKEQ. The CDR3 has 18 residues. CDR3 loop: CASSQDRISWTGSYRYTF. For the CDR3, the DNA is TGTGCCAGCAGCCAAGATAGGATAAGCTGGACAGGGTCCTATCGCTACACCTTC.

The sample holds a few counts of this clone. The V gene is TRBV7-6, the J gene TRBJ2-2, with D possibly TRBD2 on 6 matching bases. The CDR3 contains 15 residues. Germline V CDR1 and CDR2: SGHVS, FNYEAQ. V lost 1 base and J 3 bases, leaving 9 bases between the germline ends. The CDR3 bases are TGTGCCAGCAGCTTAGGCGCGGGGCACACCGGGGAGCTGTTTTTT. Amino acids: CASSLGAGHTGELFF.

This clone was detected a few times. The CDR3 bases are TGTGCCAGCAGTTTGACGACGACAGGTCGAGCCGGCTACACCTTC. This encodes CASSLTTTGRAGYTF. This chain joins TRBV27 and TRBJ1-2, with a weak D call TRBD1 (6 bases). V was trimmed by 3 bases and J by 8 bases, leaving 19 bases between them. This CDR3 spans 15 amino acids. Germline V gene data show CDR1 as MNHEY and CDR2 as SMNVEV (reference sequence).

The genes are TRBV2 and TRBJ2-5, with D tentatively TRBD2 (6 bases). The V and J ends lost 6 bases and 1 base respectively, with 12 bases between them. The CDR3 has 14 amino acids. The V gene's germline CDR1 is SNHLY and CDR2 FYNNEI. CDR3 protein: CASRAREVQETQYF. Written as DNA, the CDR3 is TGTGCCAGCAGGGCCAGGGAGGTCCAAGAGACCCAGTACTTC.

This clone was seen only a few times. The rearrangement uses TRBV7-6 and TRBJ1-5; D ambiguous. Germline-derived CDR1 and CDR2 are SGHVS and FNYEAQ. The CDR3 is 15 residues long. Deletions cut 1 base from V and 0 bases from J, with 7 bases between. In nucleotides, the CDR3 is TGTGCCAGCAGCTTAGATAGTAATAGCAATCAGCCCCAGCATTTT. Translated: CASSLDSNSNQPQHF.

The V gene is TRBV27, the J gene TRBJ1-2; 7 nucleotides agree with TRBD1. Germline V gene lookup returns CDR1 MNHEY and CDR2 SMNVEV (reference sequence). Trimming at V came to 0 bases and at J to 5 bases, leaving 6 bases not matched to a gene. The CDR3 totals 15 residues. The CDR3, as DNA: TGTGCCAGCAGTTTATCGGAGGGGGCTTATTATGGCTACACCTTC. Protein product: CASSLSEGAYYGYTF.

The gene calls are TRBV5-1 and TRBJ1-6, with D perhaps matching TRBD1 (6 bases). There are 17 residues in the CDR3. Per the germline V gene, CDR1 is SGHRS and CDR2 is YFSETQ. Trimming stripped 1 base from V and 7 bases from J, with 18 bases between. CDR3 nucleotides: TGCGCCAGCAGCTTGTTTGGGGAGGGGGGGCTAAATTCACCCCTCCACTTT. It is translated as CASSLFGEGGLNSPLHF. Full variable domain (rest looked up from reference TRBV5-1 and TRBJ1-6): KAGVTQTPRYLIKTRGQQVTLSCSPISGHRSVSWYQQTPGQGLQFLFEYFSETQRNKGNFPGRFSGRQFSNSRSEMNVSTLELGDSALYLCASSLFGEGGLNSPLHFGNGTRLTVT.